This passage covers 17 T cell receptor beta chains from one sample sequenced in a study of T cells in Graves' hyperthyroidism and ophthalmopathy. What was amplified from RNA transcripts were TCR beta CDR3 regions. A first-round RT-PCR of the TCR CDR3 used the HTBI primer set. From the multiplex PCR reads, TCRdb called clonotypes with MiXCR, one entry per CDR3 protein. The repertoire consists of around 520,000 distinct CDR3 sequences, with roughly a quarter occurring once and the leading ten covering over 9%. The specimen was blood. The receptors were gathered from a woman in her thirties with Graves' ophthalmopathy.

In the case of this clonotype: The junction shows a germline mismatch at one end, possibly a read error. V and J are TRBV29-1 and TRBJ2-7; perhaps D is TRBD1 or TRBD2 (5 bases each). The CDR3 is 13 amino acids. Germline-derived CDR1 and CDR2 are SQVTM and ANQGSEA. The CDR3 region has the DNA TGCAGCGGGCGGGTCCAGGGTATCTACGAGCTGTACTTC. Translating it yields CSGRVQGIYELYF.

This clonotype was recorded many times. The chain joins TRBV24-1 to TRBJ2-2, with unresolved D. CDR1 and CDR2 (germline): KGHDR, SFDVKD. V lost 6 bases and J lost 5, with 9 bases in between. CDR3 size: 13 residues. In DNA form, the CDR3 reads TGTGCCACCAGTAGTAGGCCGACCGGGGAGCTGTTTTTT. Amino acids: CATSSRPTGELFF.

Here the CDR3 DNA reads TGCGCCAGCAGCCTCTCCTTGGCCGGATTCAATCAGCCCCAGCATTTT. Its protein product is CASSLSLAGFNQPQHF. The V call is TRBV4-1, the J call TRBJ1-5; D is undetermined. The V gene lost 4 bases and the J gene lost 3 bases, with 16 bases spanning the gap. This CDR3 spans 16 amino acids. Germline CDR1 reads MGHRA; CDR2 reads YSYEKL.

The DNA for the CDR3 is TGCAGCACGGGACAGGGGGCGGTTAGGGAGACCCAGTACTTC. It is translated as CSTGQGAVRETQYF. This chain links TRBV29-1 with TRBJ2-5, with 12 bases lining up with TRBD1. This CDR3 spans 14 amino acids. Germline V gives CDR1 SQVTM, CDR2 ANQGSEA. V lost 8 bases to trimming and J lost 5 bases; unmatched junction nucleotides: 9.

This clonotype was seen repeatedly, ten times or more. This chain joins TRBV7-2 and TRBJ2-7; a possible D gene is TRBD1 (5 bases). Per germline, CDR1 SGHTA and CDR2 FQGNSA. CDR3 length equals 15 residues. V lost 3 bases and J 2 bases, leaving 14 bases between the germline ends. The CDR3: CASSFDRDSAYEQYF. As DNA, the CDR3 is TGTGCCAGCAGCTTTGACCGAGACAGCGCCTACGAGCAGTACTTC.

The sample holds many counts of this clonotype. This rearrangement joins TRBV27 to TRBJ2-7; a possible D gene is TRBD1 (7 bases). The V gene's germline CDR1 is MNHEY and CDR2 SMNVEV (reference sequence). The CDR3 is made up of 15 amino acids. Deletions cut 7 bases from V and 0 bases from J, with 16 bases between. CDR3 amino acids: CASKTRGDSSYEQYF. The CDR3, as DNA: TGTGCCAGCAAAACAAGGGGGGACAGCTCCTACGAGCAGTACTTC.

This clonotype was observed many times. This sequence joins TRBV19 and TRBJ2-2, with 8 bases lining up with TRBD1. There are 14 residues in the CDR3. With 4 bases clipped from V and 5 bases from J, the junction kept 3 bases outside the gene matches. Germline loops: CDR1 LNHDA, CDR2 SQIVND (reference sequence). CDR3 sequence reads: CASSTGGRTGELFF. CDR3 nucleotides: TGTGCCAGTAGTACAGGGGGCAGGACCGGGGAGCTGTTTTTT.

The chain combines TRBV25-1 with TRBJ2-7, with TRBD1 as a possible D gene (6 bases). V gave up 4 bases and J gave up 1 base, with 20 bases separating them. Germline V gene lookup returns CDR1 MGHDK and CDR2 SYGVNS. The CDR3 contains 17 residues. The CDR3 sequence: CASSAVTGSGDSYEQYF. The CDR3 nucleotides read TGTGCCAGCAGTGCCGTTACGGGTTCAGGGGATTCCTACGAGCAGTACTTC.

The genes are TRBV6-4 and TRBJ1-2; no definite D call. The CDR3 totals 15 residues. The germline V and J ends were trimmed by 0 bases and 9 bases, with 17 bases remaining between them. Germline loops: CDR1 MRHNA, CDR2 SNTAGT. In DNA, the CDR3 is TGTGCCAGCAGTGACTCCGTGGGTTACAGCGGGAGCTACACCTTC. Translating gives CASSDSVGYSGSYTF.

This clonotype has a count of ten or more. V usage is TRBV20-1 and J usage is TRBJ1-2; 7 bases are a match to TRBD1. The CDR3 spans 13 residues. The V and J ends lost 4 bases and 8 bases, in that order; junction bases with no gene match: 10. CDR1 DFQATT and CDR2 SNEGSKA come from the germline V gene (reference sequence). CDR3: CSATRGYPQGYTF. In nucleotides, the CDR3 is TGCAGTGCTACCAGGGGGTACCCTCAGGGCTACACCTTC.

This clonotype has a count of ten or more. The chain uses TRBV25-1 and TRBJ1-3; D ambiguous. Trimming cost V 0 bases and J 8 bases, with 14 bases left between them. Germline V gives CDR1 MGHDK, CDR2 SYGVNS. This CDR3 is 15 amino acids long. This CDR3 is CASSEYRLFGDTIYF. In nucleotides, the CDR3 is TGTGCCAGCAGTGAATATAGGCTCTTCGGGGACACCATATATTTT.

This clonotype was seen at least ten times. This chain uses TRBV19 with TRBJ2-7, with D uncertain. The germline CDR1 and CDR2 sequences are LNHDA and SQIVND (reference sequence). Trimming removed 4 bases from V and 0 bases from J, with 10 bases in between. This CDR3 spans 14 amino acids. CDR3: CASSTASSSYEQYF. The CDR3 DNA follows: TGTGCCAGTAGTACCGCGTCGAGCTCCTACGAGCAGTACTTC.

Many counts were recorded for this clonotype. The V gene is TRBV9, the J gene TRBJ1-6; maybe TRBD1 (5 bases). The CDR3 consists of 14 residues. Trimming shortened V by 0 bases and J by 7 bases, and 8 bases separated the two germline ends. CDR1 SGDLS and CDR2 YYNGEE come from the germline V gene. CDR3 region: CASSVVGENSPLHF. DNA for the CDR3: TGTGCCAGCAGCGTAGTAGGGGAAAATTCACCCCTCCACTTT.

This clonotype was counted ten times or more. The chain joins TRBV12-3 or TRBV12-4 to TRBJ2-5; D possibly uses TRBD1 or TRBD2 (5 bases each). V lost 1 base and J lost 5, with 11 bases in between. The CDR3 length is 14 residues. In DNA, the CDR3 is TGTGCCAGCAGTTTAGAGTGGGGGTTCGAGACCCAGTACTTC. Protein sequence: CASSLEWGFETQYF.

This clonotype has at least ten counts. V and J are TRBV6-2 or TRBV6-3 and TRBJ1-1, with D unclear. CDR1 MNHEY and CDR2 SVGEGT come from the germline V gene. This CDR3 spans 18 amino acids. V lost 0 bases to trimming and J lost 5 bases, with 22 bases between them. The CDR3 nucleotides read TGTGCCAGCAGTTACTCGACCCACGGGCCGTCCTGGAGGACTGAAGCTTTCTTT. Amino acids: CASSYSTHGPSWRTEAFF.

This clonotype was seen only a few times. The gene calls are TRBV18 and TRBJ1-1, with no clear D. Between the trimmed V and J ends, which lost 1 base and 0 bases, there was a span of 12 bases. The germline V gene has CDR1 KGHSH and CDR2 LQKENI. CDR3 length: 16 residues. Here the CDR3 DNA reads TGTGCCAGCTCACCACGAGAAGGGTATATGAACACTGAAGCTTTCTTT. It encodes CASSPREGYMNTEAFF.

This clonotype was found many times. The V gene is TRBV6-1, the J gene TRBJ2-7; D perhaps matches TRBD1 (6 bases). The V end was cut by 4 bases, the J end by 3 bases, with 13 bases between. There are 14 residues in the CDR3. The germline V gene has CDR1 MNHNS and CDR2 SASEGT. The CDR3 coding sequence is TGTGCCAGCAGTGTGGCAGGGGAAGTCTACGAGCAGTACTTC. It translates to CASSVAGEVYEQYF.